The 27 T cell receptor beta chains in this list originate from one sample, sequenced in a study of T cells after yellow fever vaccination (dated by TCRdb to between 2018 and 2021). Interpreted using the paper, the treatment or condition label stands for: live attenuated yellow fever vaccine strain. The method behind the library was 5' RACE. The instrument given in TCRdb is Illumina NovaSeq 6000. Using fastp at Q25 and MiXCR, TCRdb reprocessed the public reads and kept productive beta chains. Every entry covers one CDR3 protein and lists the most common genes and DNA from its rows. For this sample the table gives some 300,000 distinct CDR3 sequences, of which roughly 9% were detected only once. About 3% of the sample belongs to the ten largest clones. This specimen was CD4+ T cells sorted from PBMCs, taken 5 days after the yellow fever booster vaccination. These receptors originate from a man younger than 35 who received the YFV17D yellow fever vaccine.

The rearrangement joins TRBV7-2 to TRBJ1-6, with D unresolved. The germline V and J ends were trimmed by 7 bases and 0 bases, with 13 bases remaining between them. Per the germline V gene, CDR1 is SGHTA and CDR2 is FQGNSA. The CDR3 runs 16 residues. Here the CDR3 reads CASTQAVSSYNSPLHF. CDR3 in DNA: TGTGCCAGCACTCAGGCCGTTAGCTCCTATAATTCACCCCTCCACTTT.

This clonotype was counted only a few times. The chain links TRBV30 to TRBJ2-2, with 8 nucleotides matching TRBD2. Germline CDR1 reads GTSNPN; CDR2 reads SVGIG (reference sequence). The CDR3 runs 18 residues. J lost 3 bases, V lost 0 bases, and 12 bases had no gene match. The DNA of the CDR3 is TGTGCCTGGAGTGTTCTGGCGGGGGGCCTCAGGGACACCGGGGAGCTGTTTTTT. Translating it yields CAWSVLAGGLRDTGELFF.

CDR3 in amino acids: CASSSPGQKYNSPLHF. Here the CDR3 DNA reads TGTGCCAGCAGCTCCCCGGGACAGAAGTATAATTCACCCCTCCACTTT. The rearrangement links TRBV7-2 to TRBJ1-6; 7 bases line up with TRBD1. V gave up 4 bases and J gave up 4 bases; unmatched junction bases: 7. This CDR3 is built from 16 residues. The germline gives CDR1 SGHTA, CDR2 FQGNSA.

V gene TRBV18 combines with J gene TRBJ1-2; tentative D call: TRBD1 (5 bases). Trimming shortened V by 3 bases and J by 4 bases, and 15 bases separated the two germline ends. The germline CDR1 and CDR2 sequences are KGHSH and LQKENI. The CDR3 has 15 residues. CDR3 in DNA: TGTGCCAGCTCACCGGTATCAACAGGTCTCTATGGCTACACCTTC. This gives the protein CASSPVSTGLYGYTF.

The V call is TRBV6-2 or TRBV6-3, the J call TRBJ2-7; TRBD1 agrees at 8 bases. CDR1 and CDR2 from the germline V gene are MNHEY and SVGEGT. The CDR3 runs to 15 residues. CDR3 in DNA: TGTTCCAGCAGCGATATCAGGGGGCCCTCCTACGAGCAGTACGTC. It yields the protein CSSSDIRGPSYEQYV.

The sample holds a few counts of this clonotype. DNA for the CDR3: TGCAGCGCCTCGTATGGTTCTTCTAATGAAAAACTGTTTTTT. Its protein is CSASYGSSNEKLFF. This chain joins TRBV29-1 and TRBJ1-4; D is unresolved. The V and J ends lost 7 bases and 3 bases respectively, with 15 bases between them. This CDR3 region has 14 residues. Germline values: CDR1 SQVTM, CDR2 ANQGSEA.

CDR3 sequence (DNA): TGTGCCAGCAGCCAAGAATCCTCTACGCCCCAGCATTTT. This translates into CASSQESSTPQHF. The chain uses TRBV3-1 and TRBJ1-5, with no clear D. There are 13 residues in the CDR3. Trimming left V 0 bases short and J 9 bases short, with 9 bases between. Looked up from germline, CDR1 is LGHDT and CDR2 is YNNKEL (reference sequence).

The rearrangement links TRBV25-1 to TRBJ1-2; TRBD1 might be the D (5 bases). CDR1 and CDR2 from the germline V gene are MGHDK and SYGVNS. The length of the CDR3 is 19 residues. V was pared by 0 bases and J by 1 base, with 21 bases between. The CDR3 protein is CASSEYHPGAARFNYGYTF. The CDR3 DNA reads as TGTGCCAGCAGTGAATACCACCCCGGGGCGGCCCGCTTTAACTATGGCTACACCTTC.

For the CDR3, the DNA is TGTGCCAGCAGCCCCGGCATGGGGGGGGACTATGGCTACACCTTC. It encodes CASSPGMGGDYGYTF. The gene calls are TRBV7-3 and TRBJ1-2, with D possibly matching TRBD1 (5 bases). CDR3 length equals 15 residues. CDR1 and CDR2 from the germline V gene are SGHTA and FQGTGA. Trimming stripped 5 bases from V and 3 bases from J, with 16 bases between.

This clonotype appeared many times. The rearrangement links TRBV6-5 to TRBJ1-2; D unresolved. V lost 0 bases and J 6 bases, leaving 11 bases between the germline ends. The CDR3 is 14 amino acids. Germline values: CDR1 MNHEY, CDR2 SVGAGI. The CDR3 DNA reads as TGTGCCAGCAGTTACTCCCCGGACGGAAATGGCTACACCTTC. Amino acids: CASSYSPDGNGYTF.

There are a few counts of this clonotype. The chain recombines TRBV7-2 with TRBJ1-4; maybe TRBD1 (5 bases). Germline V gene data show CDR1 as SGHTA and CDR2 as FQGNSA. This CDR3 region has 14 residues. V lost 3 bases and J lost 7, with 12 bases in between. This chain's CDR3 is CASSFNGGFEKLFF. The DNA for the CDR3 is TGTGCCAGCAGCTTTAATGGGGGATTTGAAAAACTGTTTTTT.

The chain carries TRBV19 and TRBJ1-5; 10 bases agree with TRBD1. Germline loops: CDR1 LNHDA, CDR2 SQIVND (reference sequence). The junction had 12 bases not matched to a gene; V was cut back by 4 bases and J by 9 bases. This CDR3 spans 16 amino acids. The CDR3 here is CASSSQTGGRGRPQHF. The DNA for the CDR3 is TGTGCCAGTAGTAGCCAGACAGGGGGCCGGGGAAGGCCCCAGCATTTT.

This clonotype was seen ten or more times. The rearrangement uses TRBV4-1 and TRBJ2-3; D gene uncertain. Per germline, CDR1 MGHRA and CDR2 YSYEKL. V gave up 1 base and J gave up 4 bases, with 12 bases separating them. The CDR3 extends over 15 amino acids. CDR3 sequence reads: CASSQGHLWADTQYF. In DNA, the CDR3 is TGCGCCAGCAGCCAAGGGCACCTTTGGGCAGATACGCAGTATTTT.

This sequence joins TRBV6-5 and TRBJ2-2; D unclear. CDR1 MNHEY and CDR2 SVGAGI come from the germline V gene. This CDR3 is built from 15 residues. V gave up 6 bases and J gave up 1 base, with 12 bases separating them. Here the CDR3 reads CASRAGRMNTGELFF. The CDR3 bases are TGTGCCAGCAGGGCTGGAAGGATGAACACCGGGGAGCTGTTTTTT.

In its sample, this clonotype was seen a few times. The chain links TRBV5-1 to TRBJ1-4; TRBD1 aligns across 9 bases. The CDR3 has 16 amino acids. V was clipped by 4 bases and J by 7 bases; unmatched bases: 11. Germline V gene lookup returns CDR1 SGHRS and CDR2 YFSETQ. As DNA, the CDR3 is TGCGCCAGCAGCCCCCTTCCGGGACAGGGTGGTGAAAAACTGTTTTTT. It codes for CASSPLPGQGGEKLFF.

This clonotype was recorded at least ten times. V and J are TRBV12-3 or TRBV12-4 and TRBJ2-7; D may correspond to TRBD1 or TRBD2 (5 bases each). The CDR3 consists of 14 residues. The V end lost 5 bases, the J end lost 6 bases, and 17 bases lay between the germline ends. CDR3 amino acids: CASSPPGPLSEQYV. CDR3 bases: TGTGCCAGCAGTCCTCCGGGACCCCTGTCCGAGCAGTACGTC.

The rearrangement links TRBV11-2 to TRBJ2-5; 10 bases align to TRBD2. With V trimmed by 8 bases and J by 4 bases, 10 bases remained unmatched. Germline V gene sequence: CDR1 SGHAT, CDR2 FQNNGV. The length of the CDR3 is 15 residues. In DNA form, the CDR3 reads TGTGCCAGCGGGCTAGCGGGGGTGGTGGGAGAGACCCAGTACTTC. Residues: CASGLAGVVGETQYF.

The rearrangement uses TRBV6-5 and TRBJ2-7; 7 bases line up with TRBD2. V dropped 2 bases and J dropped 3; count of bases not matched to a gene: 4. This CDR3 contains 14 residues. Germline V CDR1 and CDR2: MNHEY, SVGAGI. The CDR3 sequence: CASSYGSGIYEQYF. The CDR3 nucleotides read TGTGCCAGCAGTTACGGAAGCGGGATCTACGAGCAGTACTTC.

The genes are TRBV7-3 and TRBJ2-1; D assignment may be TRBD1 or TRBD2 (6 bases each). With 2 bases removed from V and 6 bases from J, the gap between germline ends came to 14 bases. Germline V CDR1 and CDR2: SGHTA, FQGTGA. CDR3 size: 15 residues. As DNA, the CDR3 is TGTGCCAGCAGCTTACAGCCGGGGGCGCCCAATGAGCAGTTCTTC. This codes for CASSLQPGAPNEQFF.

V usage is TRBV7-2 and J usage is TRBJ2-1; unclear D gene. Germline CDR1 and CDR2: SGHTA and FQGNSA. CDR3 length equals 12 residues. The ends were cut back, 5 bases at V and 4 bases at J, with 6 bases in the middle. The CDR3 reads CASSGVYNEQFF. The DNA of the CDR3 is TGTGCCAGCAGCGGGGTTTACAATGAGCAGTTCTTC.

The chain recombines TRBV6-1 with TRBJ2-7; D is ambiguous. The CDR3 is made up of 13 amino acids. Germline V gene lookup returns CDR1 MNHNS and CDR2 SASEGT. V gave up 1 base and J gave up 6 bases, with 10 bases separating them. This CDR3 is CASSEEPRGEQYF. The CDR3 DNA is TGTGCCAGCAGTGAAGAACCCCGTGGCGAGCAGTACTTC.

This rearrangement joins TRBV20-1 to TRBJ1-5; maybe TRBD1 (6 bases). The V gene lost 1 base and the J gene lost 0 bases, with 10 bases spanning the gap. Germline V gene sequence: CDR1 DFQATT, CDR2 SNEGSKA (reference sequence). This CDR3 spans 15 amino acids. CDR3 nucleotide sequence: TGCAGTGCTAGAGTAGGGGGTTATAGCAATCAGCCCCAGCATTTT. Residues: CSARVGGYSNQPQHF.

In this sample, this clonotype turned up many times. The chain combines TRBV20-1 with TRBJ1-5; D gene unclear. The germline V gene has CDR1 DFQATT and CDR2 SNEGSKA (reference sequence). The V gene lost 0 bases and the J gene lost 5 bases, with 5 bases spanning the gap. The CDR3 totals 12 residues. The CDR3 region is CSAREGYQPQHF. Here the CDR3 DNA reads TGCAGTGCTAGAGAAGGGTATCAGCCCCAGCATTTT.

This clonotype was seen only a few times. The chain carries TRBV20-1 and TRBJ2-3; TRBD2 is a possible D gene (5 bases). There are 15 residues in the CDR3. The germline V gene has CDR1 DFQATT and CDR2 SNEGSKA (reference sequence). The V and J ends lost 5 bases and 2 bases respectively, with 17 bases between them. In nucleotides, the CDR3 is TGCAGTGCTCCACCTAGCCCGGGGATCACAGATACGCAGTATTTT. The encoded protein is CSAPPSPGITDTQYF.

This clonotype was detected only a few times. The chain joins TRBV27 to TRBJ2-1; D unclear. V was shortened by 5 bases and J by 6 bases, with 17 bases between the two germline ends. Germline CDR1 MNHEY, CDR2 SMNVEV (reference sequence). This CDR3 contains 15 residues. As DNA, the CDR3 is TGTGCCAGCAGTCCTACCCCCTGGTGGGTCAATGAGCAGTTCTTC. As protein: CASSPTPWWVNEQFF.

V usage is TRBV7-2 and J usage is TRBJ2-7; the match to TRBD1 covers 10 bases. The CDR3 has 15 amino acids. V lost 5 bases and J lost 1; bases outside the gene matches: 5. The germline V gene encodes CDR1 SGHTA and CDR2 FQGNSA. The CDR3 loop reads CASSLGTGDSYEQYV. The DNA of the CDR3 is TGTGCCAGCAGCCTCGGGACAGGGGATTCCTACGAGCAGTACGTC.

CDR3 residues: CASSRLGLQETQYF. DNA of the CDR3: TGTGCCAGCAGCCGATTAGGACTGCAAGAGACCCAGTACTTC. The chain links TRBV7-8 to TRBJ2-5, with TRBD2 as a possible D gene (5 bases). Germline lookup yields CDR1 SGHVS and CDR2 FQNEAQ. The germline V and J ends were trimmed by 5 bases and 2 bases, with 12 bases remaining between them. The CDR3 is 14 residues long.